These 30 T cell receptor beta chains share one sample of origin, sequenced in a study of blood T cell repertoires in COVID-19. This table comes from immunoSEQ multiplex PCR, and its TCRdb copy is limited to in-frame clones, with some not included. This sample has 300,000 to 450,000 clones, with around 90% found just once. The source material was peripheral blood. Source of these receptors: a woman in her 30s with COVID-19, enrolled during active disease.

J is TRBJ1-5 and V is TRBV11-2; unclear D gene. The CDR3 loop spans 16 amino acids. V was trimmed by 1 base and J by 0 bases, leaving 10 bases between them. Germline V gives CDR1 SGHAT, CDR2 FQNNGV. The CDR3 is CASSLVVGYSNQPQHF. CDR3 DNA: TGTGCCAGCAGCTTAGTAGTCGGTTATAGCAATCAGCCCCAGCATTTT.

V gene TRBV19 combines with J gene TRBJ1-5; maybe TRBD1 (6 bases). The CDR3 has 14 residues. Germline V lookup: CDR1 LNHDA, CDR2 SQIVND (reference sequence). With 3 bases removed from V and 3 bases from J, the gap between germline ends came to 9 bases. The CDR3 here is CASSIDRYNQPQHF. The CDR3 DNA follows: TGTGCCAGTAGTATCGACAGGTACAATCAGCCCCAGCATTTT. Combining the CDR3 with reference TRBV19 and TRBJ1-5 gives the whole variable domain DGGITQSPKYLFRKEGQNVTLSCEQNLNHDAMYWYRQDPGQGLRLIYYSQIVNDFQKGDIAEGYSVSREKKESFPLTVTSAQKNPTAFYLCASSIDRYNQPQHFGDGTRLSIL.

The V and J genes are TRBV9 and TRBJ2-5; the D is unclear. The CDR3 spans 16 residues. The V gene's germline CDR1 is SGDLS and CDR2 YYNGEE. V dropped 0 bases and J dropped 2 bases, with 14 bases sitting between them. The CDR3 DNA is TGTGCCAGCAGCGTAGCAGTAAGTGACTCGCAAGAGACCCAGTACTTC. Amino acids: CASSVAVSDSQETQYF.

The chain couples TRBV7-9 to TRBJ1-1; possible D gene TRBD1, 6 bases. Germline loops: CDR1 SEHNR, CDR2 FQNEAQ (reference sequence). Trimming cost V 5 bases and J 9 bases, with 13 bases left between them. This CDR3 is 12 amino acids long. CDR3 nucleotides: TGTGCCAGCAGCCATTCACAGGGACAAGCTTTCTTT. Protein product: CASSHSQGQAFF.

The genes are TRBV12-3 or TRBV12-4 and TRBJ1-2; D perhaps matches TRBD1 (5 bases). The CDR3 spans 12 residues. Deletions cut 8 bases from V and 7 bases from J, with 14 bases between. The CDR3 DNA reads as TGTGCCAGCCTACAGGCCGGCGGTGGCTACACCTTC. Its translation: CASLQAGGGYTF.

This clone was recorded only once. V and J are TRBV11-2 and TRBJ2-7; perhaps TRBD1 as D (6 bases). Germline V gene lookup returns CDR1 SGHAT and CDR2 FQNNGV. Trimming removed 1 base at V and 2 bases at J, with 9 bases between. The CDR3 covers 14 residues. CDR3 in DNA: TGTGCCAGCAGCTTAGGCAACAGGGCCTACGAGCAGTACGTC. Translated: CASSLGNRAYEQYV.

The chain links TRBV5-6 to TRBJ2-1; the match to TRBD2 covers 11 bases. With V trimmed by 1 base and J by 10 bases, 13 bases remained unmatched. This CDR3 is 17 amino acids long. CDR1 and CDR2 (germline): SGHDT, YYEEEE. Here the CDR3 reads CASSLLPSGGRIGEQFF. CDR3 nucleotide sequence: TGTGCCAGCAGCTTGTTGCCTAGCGGGGGGCGGATTGGAGAGCAGTTCTTC.

The chain links TRBV24-1 to TRBJ2-2; 8 nucleotides match TRBD1. The germline gives CDR1 KGHDR, CDR2 SFDVKD. This CDR3 region has 15 residues. With V trimmed by 5 bases and J by 3 bases, 4 bases remained unmatched. The CDR3 region is CATSVAGGYTGELFF. DNA of the CDR3: TGTGCCACCAGTGTGGCAGGGGGCTACACCGGGGAGCTGTTTTTT.

J is TRBJ2-1 and V is TRBV28, with 10 nucleotides matching TRBD2. V was clipped by 8 bases and J by 10 bases; unmatched bases: 14. The CDR3 totals 15 residues. Germline loops: CDR1 MDHEN, CDR2 SYDVKM. CDR3 residues: CASSLGASGGKEQFF. The CDR3 DNA reads as TGTGCCAGCTCCCTAGGGGCTAGCGGGGGTAAGGAGCAGTTCTTC.

The J gene is TRBJ1-5, the V gene TRBV27; 8 nucleotides match TRBD1. This CDR3 has 14 amino acids. The V and J ends lost 6 bases and 4 bases, in that order; junction bases with no gene match: 5. The germline gives CDR1 MNHEY, CDR2 SMNVEV (reference sequence). The CDR3 reads CASSRTGRNQPQHF. CDR3 coding DNA: TGTGCCAGCAGCCGGACAGGGCGGAATCAGCCCCAGCATTTT.

This CDR3 is CASRLAGESSEQYV. Here the CDR3 DNA reads TGCGCCAGCAGACTTGCAGGGGAATCCTCCGAGCAGTACGTC. The rearrangement joins TRBV5-1 to TRBJ2-7; TRBD1 might be the D (6 bases). This CDR3 has 14 residues. The V gene's germline CDR1 is SGHRS and CDR2 YFSETQ.

This chain joins TRBV23-1 and TRBJ2-2, with TRBD1 identical over 11 bases. TRBV23-1 has ORF status, its function being uncertain. The CDR3 contains 16 residues. V was clipped by 5 bases and J by 8 bases; unmatched bases: 10. The CDR3 bases are TGCGCCAGCAGTGCATGGGACAGGGGGTCTGAGGGGGAGCTGTTTTTT. Its translation: CASSAWDRGSEGELFF.

The chain employs TRBV5-4 and TRBJ2-7; tentatively, D is TRBD1 (6 bases). Germline CDR1 and CDR2: SGHNT and YYREEE (reference sequence). This CDR3 has 13 residues. Trimming removed 4 bases at V and 5 bases at J, with 13 bases between. In DNA, the CDR3 is TGTGCCAGCAGCCCAGGGGAACGGGACGAGCAGTACTTC. Translation: CASSPGERDEQYF.

The gene calls are TRBV5-4 and TRBJ2-1; TRBD1 aligns across 8 bases. The CDR3 extends over 16 amino acids. Looked up from germline, CDR1 is SGHNT and CDR2 is YYREEE (reference sequence). V was pared by 5 bases and J by 10 bases, with 17 bases of the junction left unmatched. DNA of the CDR3: TGTGCCAGCAGTCCCCCGCCGGGACAGGACCTCGGGGAGCAGTTCTTC. Translation gives CASSPPPGQDLGEQFF.

The sample holds one count of this clone. This sequence joins TRBV28 and TRBJ1-2; D is unclear. Germline CDR1 is MDHEN and CDR2 is SYDVKM. V lost 4 bases and J 7 bases, leaving 7 bases between the germline ends. CDR3 size: 11 residues. The CDR3 DNA reads TGTGCCAGCAGTTCCGCGAGTGGCTACACCTTC. Translating it yields CASSSASGYTF.

This chain uses TRBV19 with TRBJ2-3; 7 nucleotides align to TRBD1. V gave up 6 bases and J gave up 2 bases; unmatched junction bases: 8. Germline CDR1 is LNHDA and CDR2 is SQIVND (reference sequence). The CDR3 length is 15 residues. CDR3 protein: CASSLTGLLTDTQYF. The CDR3 bases are TGTGCCAGTAGCCTGACAGGGCTCCTCACAGATACGCAGTATTTT.

The chain carries TRBV25-1 and TRBJ1-4; TRBD1 matches at 7 bases. Trimming at V came to 3 bases and at J to 2 bases, leaving 3 bases not matched to a gene. Looked up from germline, CDR1 is MGHDK and CDR2 is SYGVNS. This CDR3 is built from 15 residues. The CDR3 loop reads CASSDRGWTNEKLFF. CDR3 bases: TGTGCCAGCAGTGACAGGGGGTGGACTAATGAAAAACTGTTTTTT. Full variable domain (remainder filled in from reference TRBV25-1 and TRBJ1-4): EADIYQTPRYLVIGTGKKITLECSQTMGHDKMYWYQQDPGMELHLIHYSYGVNSTEKGDLSSESTVSRIRTEHFPLTLESARPSHTSQYLCASSDRGWTNEKLFFGSGTQLSVL.

The chain couples TRBV30 to TRBJ2-2, with TRBD2 as a possible D gene (5 bases). The CDR3 covers 14 residues. Trimming stripped 2 bases from V and 5 bases from J, with 12 bases between. Germline V gene data show CDR1 as GTSNPN and CDR2 as SVGIG (reference sequence). The CDR3 protein is CAWSRVATTGELFF. Here the CDR3 DNA reads TGTGCCTGGAGTAGAGTAGCGACGACCGGGGAGCTGTTTTTT.

The chain joins TRBV25-1 to TRBJ1-1; TRBD1 agrees at 10 bases. The length of the CDR3 is 16 residues. The ends lost 1 base at V and 6 bases at J; junction bases unmatched: 8. The germline V gene encodes CDR1 MGHDK and CDR2 SYGVNS. The CDR3 nucleotides read TGTGCCAGCAGTGAATTGGGGGACAGGGGACGGGCTGAAGCTTTCTTT. Encoded protein: CASSELGDRGRAEAFF.

The chain is built from TRBV5-6 and TRBJ1-2; 7 bases are shared with TRBD1. The CDR3 has 15 amino acids. V lost 1 base to trimming and J lost 3 bases; unmatched junction nucleotides: 6. CDR1 and CDR2 from the germline V gene are SGHDT and YYEEEE. The CDR3 protein is CASSLRDSTHYGYTF. The CDR3 nucleotides read TGTGCCAGCAGCTTGCGGGACAGTACCCACTATGGCTACACCTTC.

The rearrangement joins TRBV10-2 to TRBJ2-4; a possible D gene is TRBD1 (7 bases). This CDR3 comprises 15 residues. Looked up from germline, CDR1 is WSHSY and CDR2 is SAAADI. V lost 2 bases and J lost 8, with 16 bases in between. CDR3 residues: CASSEAGGSSHIQYF. The CDR3 DNA reads TGCGCCAGCAGTGAGGCAGGGGGGTCGAGTCACATTCAGTACTTC.

The gene calls are TRBV4-1 and TRBJ2-2; D ambiguous. There are 15 residues in the CDR3. V lost 0 bases to trimming and J lost 9 bases, with 14 bases between them. Germline CDR1 is MGHRA and CDR2 is YSYEKL. CDR3 sequence (DNA): TGCGCCAGCAGCCAAGAGGCACAGTCTCTCCGGGAGCTGTTTTTT. This encodes CASSQEAQSLRELFF.

This sequence joins TRBV5-1 and TRBJ2-7; D uncertain. The CDR3 extends over 17 amino acids. The germline CDR1 and CDR2 sequences are SGHRS and YFSETQ. V was shortened by 0 bases and J by 2 bases, with 18 bases between the two germline ends. CDR3 amino acids: CASSLAPRRQGPYEQYF. The CDR3 DNA reads TGCGCCAGCAGCTTGGCCCCACGGCGACAAGGCCCCTACGAGCAGTACTTC.

This clone was counted between two and nine times. The genes are TRBV24-1 and TRBJ1-5; D is uncertain. V was clipped by 3 bases and J by 4 bases, with 6 bases between them. The germline gives CDR1 KGHDR, CDR2 SFDVKD. CDR3 size: 13 residues. The CDR3 nucleotides are TGTGCCACCAGTGATGCAACAAATCAGCCCCAGCATTTT. Encoded protein: CATSDATNQPQHF.

This sequence joins TRBV25-1 and TRBJ2-2; the D gene is possibly TRBD2 (6 bases). V was pared by 1 base and J by 2 bases, with 8 bases between. CDR1 and CDR2 (germline): MGHDK, SYGVNS. The CDR3 loop spans 15 amino acids. The DNA of the CDR3 is TGTGCCAGCAGTGAATTCGGGAGAAACACCGGGGAGCTGTTTTTT. It encodes CASSEFGRNTGELFF.

This chain connects TRBV5-1 to TRBJ1-1; unclear D gene. This CDR3 is built from 13 residues. Germline V gene sequence: CDR1 SGHRS, CDR2 YFSETQ. Between the trimmed V and J ends, which lost 4 bases and 4 bases, there was a span of 11 bases. The CDR3 is CASSPPSGTEAFF. For the CDR3, the DNA is TGCGCCAGCAGCCCACCGAGCGGCACTGAAGCTTTCTTT.

J is TRBJ2-2 and V is TRBV2; D is perhaps TRBD1 (6 bases). Per germline, CDR1 SNHLY and CDR2 FYNNEI. The CDR3 runs to 16 residues. The V gene lost 4 bases and the J gene lost 6 bases, with 18 bases spanning the gap. The CDR3 loop reads CASSALRDIAAGELFF. The CDR3 DNA sequence: TGTGCCAGCAGTGCTCTTCGGGACATAGCCGCCGGGGAGCTGTTTTTT. Looking up the rest from reference TRBV2 and TRBJ2-2 gives the full variable domain: EPEVTQTPSHQVTQMGQEVILRCVPISNHLYFYWYRQILGQKVEFLVSFYNNEISEKSEIFDDQFSVERPDGSNFTLKIRSTKLEDSAMYFCASSALRDIAAGELFFGEGSRLTVL.

This clone has only a few counts. The V and J genes are TRBV6-2 or TRBV6-3 and TRBJ1-5, with D perhaps matching TRBD1 (5 bases). Germline V gives CDR1 MNHEY, CDR2 SVGEGT. The CDR3 length is 16 residues. V lost 2 bases and J lost 6, with 17 bases in between. CDR3 coding DNA: TGTGCCAGCAGTTACCAAACATATCCCGGGGGTCAGCCCCAGCATTTT. Protein sequence: CASSYQTYPGGQPQHF.

This chain connects TRBV6-2 or TRBV6-3 to TRBJ2-5, with D perhaps matching TRBD2 (6 bases). Trimming took off 2 bases at V and 2 bases at J, with 12 bases between the two ends. The germline gives CDR1 MNHEY, CDR2 SVGEGT. This CDR3 contains 15 residues. CDR3 sequence: CASSYNMGGQETQYF. CDR3 DNA: TGTGCCAGCAGTTACAATATGGGAGGACAAGAGACCCAGTACTTC.

This chain joins TRBV19 and TRBJ2-7; the match to TRBD1 covers 7 bases. Trimming removed 3 bases from V and 3 bases from J; junction bases left unmatched: 5. The CDR3 sequence is 14 residues long. The germline CDR1 and CDR2 sequences are LNHDA and SQIVND (reference sequence). CDR3 DNA: TGTGCCAGTAGTATCGGTTCAGGGGGCTACGAGCAGTACTTC. Translated: CASSIGSGGYEQYF.